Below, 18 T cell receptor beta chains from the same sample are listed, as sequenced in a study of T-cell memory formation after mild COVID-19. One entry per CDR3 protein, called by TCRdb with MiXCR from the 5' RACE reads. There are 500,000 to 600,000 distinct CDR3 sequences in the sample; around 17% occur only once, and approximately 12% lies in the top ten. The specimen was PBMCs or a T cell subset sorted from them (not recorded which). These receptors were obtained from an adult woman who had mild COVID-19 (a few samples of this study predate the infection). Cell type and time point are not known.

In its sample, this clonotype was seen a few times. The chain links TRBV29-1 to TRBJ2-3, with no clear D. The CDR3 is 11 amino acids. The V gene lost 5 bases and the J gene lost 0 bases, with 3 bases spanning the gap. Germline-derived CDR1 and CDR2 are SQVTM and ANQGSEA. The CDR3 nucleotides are TGCAGCGTTCTGAGCACAGATACGCAGTATTTT. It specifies CSVLSTDTQYF.

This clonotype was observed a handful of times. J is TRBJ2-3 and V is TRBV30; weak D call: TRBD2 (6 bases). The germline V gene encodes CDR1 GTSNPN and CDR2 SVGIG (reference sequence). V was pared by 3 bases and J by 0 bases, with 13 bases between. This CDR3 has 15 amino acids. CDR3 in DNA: TGTGCCTGGAGCGGGGTGAGCGGGAGCACAGATACGCAGTATTTT. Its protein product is CAWSGVSGSTDTQYF.

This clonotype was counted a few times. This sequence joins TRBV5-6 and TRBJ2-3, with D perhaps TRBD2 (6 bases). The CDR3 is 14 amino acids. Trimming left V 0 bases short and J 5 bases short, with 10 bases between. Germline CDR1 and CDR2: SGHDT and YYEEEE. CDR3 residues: CASSLAGEGDTQYF. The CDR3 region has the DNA TGTGCCAGCAGCTTGGCGGGAGAGGGAGATACGCAGTATTTT.

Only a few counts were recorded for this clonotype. DNA for the CDR3: TGTGCCAGCACCACGGGTAGAAACTATGGCTACACCTTC. Amino acid sequence: CASTTGRNYGYTF. The rearrangement uses TRBV6-6 and TRBJ1-2; D remains unclear. The V end was cut by 7 bases, the J end by 2 bases, with 11 bases between. The CDR3 is 13 residues long. Germline CDR1 reads MNHNY; CDR2 reads SVGAGI (reference sequence).

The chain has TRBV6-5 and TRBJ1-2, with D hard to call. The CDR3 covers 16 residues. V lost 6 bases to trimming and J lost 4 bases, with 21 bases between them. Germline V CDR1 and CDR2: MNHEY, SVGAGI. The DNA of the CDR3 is TGTGCCAGCAGCCCCCTCGGGCGTGGGATCAGCTATGGCTACACCTTC. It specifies CASSPLGRGISYGYTF.

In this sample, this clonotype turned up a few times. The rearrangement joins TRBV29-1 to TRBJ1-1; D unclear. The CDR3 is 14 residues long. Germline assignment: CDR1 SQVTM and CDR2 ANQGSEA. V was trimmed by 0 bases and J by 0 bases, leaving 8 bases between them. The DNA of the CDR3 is TGCAGCGTTGAAGAGTGGCCGATGAACACTGAAGCTTTCTTT. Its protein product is CSVEEWPMNTEAFF.

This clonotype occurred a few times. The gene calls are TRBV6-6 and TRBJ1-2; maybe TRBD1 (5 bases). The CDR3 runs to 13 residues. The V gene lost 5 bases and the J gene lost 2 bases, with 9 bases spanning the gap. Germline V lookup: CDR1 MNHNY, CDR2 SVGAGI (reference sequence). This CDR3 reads CASSQQENYGYTF. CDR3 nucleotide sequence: TGTGCCAGCAGTCAACAGGAAAACTATGGCTACACCTTC.

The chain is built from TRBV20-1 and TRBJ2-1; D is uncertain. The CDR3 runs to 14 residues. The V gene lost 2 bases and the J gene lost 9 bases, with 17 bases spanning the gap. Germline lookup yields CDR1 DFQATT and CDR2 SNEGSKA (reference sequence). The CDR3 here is CSARSLPRHSEQFF. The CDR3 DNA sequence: TGCAGTGCTAGATCCCTACCCAGGCACAGTGAGCAGTTCTTC.

The CDR3 DNA sequence: TGTGCCAGCAGCGGGACGTGGGCGACTTCCTACGAGCAGTACTTC. Amino acids: CASSGTWATSYEQYF. The chain links TRBV7-9 to TRBJ2-7; D is possibly TRBD1 or TRBD2 (5 bases each). The germline V gene has CDR1 SEHNR and CDR2 FQNEAQ (reference sequence). The CDR3 length is 15 residues. Trimming took off 5 bases at V and 1 base at J, with 15 bases between the two ends.

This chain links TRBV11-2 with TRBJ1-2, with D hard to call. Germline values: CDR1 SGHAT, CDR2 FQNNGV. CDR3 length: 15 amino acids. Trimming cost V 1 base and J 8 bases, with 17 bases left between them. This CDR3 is CASSLVEAGKRGYTF. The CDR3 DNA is TGTGCCAGCAGCTTAGTCGAGGCGGGGAAGCGGGGCTACACCTTC.

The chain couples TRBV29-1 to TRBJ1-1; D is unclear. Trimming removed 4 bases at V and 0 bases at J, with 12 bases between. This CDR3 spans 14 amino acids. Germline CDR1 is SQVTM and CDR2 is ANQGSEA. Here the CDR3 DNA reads TGCAGCGTTGCTCCAACTACTCTGAACACTGAAGCTTTCTTT. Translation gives CSVAPTTLNTEAFF.

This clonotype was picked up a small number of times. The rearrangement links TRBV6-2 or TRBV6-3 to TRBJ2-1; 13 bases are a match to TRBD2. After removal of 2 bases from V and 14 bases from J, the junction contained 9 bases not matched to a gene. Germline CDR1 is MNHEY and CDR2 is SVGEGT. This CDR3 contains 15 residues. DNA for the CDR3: TGTGCCAGCAGTTACCCGGGACTAGCGGGACCGGGAAAGTTCTTC. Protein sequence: CASSYPGLAGPGKFF.

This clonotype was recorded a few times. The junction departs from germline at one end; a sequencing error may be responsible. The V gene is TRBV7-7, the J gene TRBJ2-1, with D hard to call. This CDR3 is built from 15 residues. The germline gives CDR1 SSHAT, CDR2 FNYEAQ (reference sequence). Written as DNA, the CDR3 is TGTGCTAGCAGCTTAGAGAGAATTGGCATGGGCGGGCAGTTCTTC. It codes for CASSLERIGMGGQFF.

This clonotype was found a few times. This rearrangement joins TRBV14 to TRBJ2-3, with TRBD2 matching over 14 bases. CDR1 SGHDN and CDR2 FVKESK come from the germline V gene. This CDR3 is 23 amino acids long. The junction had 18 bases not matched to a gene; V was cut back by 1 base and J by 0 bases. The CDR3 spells CASSQVVYKGTSGGEPSTDTQYF. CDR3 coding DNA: TGTGCCAGCAGCCAAGTGGTGTATAAGGGGACTAGCGGGGGAGAACCTAGCACAGATACGCAGTATTTT.

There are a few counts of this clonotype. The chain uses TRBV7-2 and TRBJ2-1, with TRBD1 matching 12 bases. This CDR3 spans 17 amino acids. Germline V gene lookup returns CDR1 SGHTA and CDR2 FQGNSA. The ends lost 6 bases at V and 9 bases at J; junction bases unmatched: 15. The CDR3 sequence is CASRPRVGGQGAREQFF. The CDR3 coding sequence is TGTGCCAGCAGACCCCGGGTGGGGGGACAGGGGGCGCGTGAGCAGTTCTTC.

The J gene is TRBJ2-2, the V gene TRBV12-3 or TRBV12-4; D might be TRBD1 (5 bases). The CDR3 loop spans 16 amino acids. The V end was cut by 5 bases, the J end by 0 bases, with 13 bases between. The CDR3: CASSPRTSANTGELFF. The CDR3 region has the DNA TGTGCCAGCAGTCCCCGGACATCCGCGAACACCGGGGAGCTGTTTTTT.

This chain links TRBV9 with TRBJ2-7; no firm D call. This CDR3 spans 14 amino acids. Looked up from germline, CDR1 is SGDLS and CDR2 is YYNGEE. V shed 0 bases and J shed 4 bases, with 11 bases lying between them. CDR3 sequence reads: CASSVGSAAYEQYF. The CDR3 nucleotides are TGTGCCAGCAGCGTAGGCTCCGCCGCGTACGAGCAGTACTTC.

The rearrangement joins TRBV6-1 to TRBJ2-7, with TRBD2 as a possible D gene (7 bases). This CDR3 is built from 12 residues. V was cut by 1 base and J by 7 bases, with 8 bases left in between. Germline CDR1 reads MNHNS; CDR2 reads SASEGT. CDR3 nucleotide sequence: TGTGCCAGCAGTGAAGAGGGGGGGGAGCAGTACTTC. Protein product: CASSEEGGEQYF.